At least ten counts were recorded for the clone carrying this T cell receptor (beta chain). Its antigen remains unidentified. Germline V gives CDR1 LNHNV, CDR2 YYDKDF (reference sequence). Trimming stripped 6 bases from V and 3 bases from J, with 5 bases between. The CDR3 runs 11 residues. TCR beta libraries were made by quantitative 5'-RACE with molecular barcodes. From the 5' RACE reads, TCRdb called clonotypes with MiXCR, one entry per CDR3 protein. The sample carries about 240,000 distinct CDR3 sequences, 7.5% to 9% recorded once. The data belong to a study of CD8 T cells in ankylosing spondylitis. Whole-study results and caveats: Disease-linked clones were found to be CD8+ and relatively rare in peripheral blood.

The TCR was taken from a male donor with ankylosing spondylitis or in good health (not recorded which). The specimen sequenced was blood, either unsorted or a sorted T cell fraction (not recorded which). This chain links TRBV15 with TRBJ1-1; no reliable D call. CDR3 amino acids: CATREDTEAFF. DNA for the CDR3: TGTGCCACCAGGGAGGACACTGAAGCTTTCTTT.